One sample yielded the 24 T cell receptor beta chains listed below, sequenced in a study of shared clonotypes between healthy human individuals. TCRdb keeps only in-frame clones here, not all; method: immunoSEQ multiplex PCR. The sample consists of about 1,500,000 clones, 95% to 97% of them appearing once. Sequencing was done on a sample of naive CD4+ T cells sorted from blood. Subset: CD45RA+ positively selected. The source is a young man in good health.

In the case of this clone: This CDR3 is also generated by other DNA sequences in the sample. This chain connects TRBV7-2 to TRBJ2-7; TRBD1 aligns across 9 bases. CDR3 size: 13 residues. Germline loops: CDR1 SGHTA, CDR2 FQGNSA. The V and J ends lost 5 bases and 2 bases, in that order; junction bases with no gene match: 1. CDR3 nucleotides: TGTGCCAGCAGCCACAGGGGGCCCTACGAGCAGTACTTC. The encoded protein is CASSHRGPYEQYF.

CDR3 residues: CSVPRWGAQDTQYF. The CDR3 region has the DNA TGCAGCGTCCCCCGGTGGGGGGCCCAAGATACGCAGTATTTT. V is TRBV29-1 and J is TRBJ2-3; tentatively, D is TRBD1 or TRBD2 (6 bases each). Germline V gives CDR1 SQVTM, CDR2 ANQGSEA. The CDR3 loop spans 14 amino acids. V lost 6 bases to trimming and J lost 5 bases, with 18 bases between them.

The chain employs TRBV18 and TRBJ2-7; D remains unclear. V lost 0 bases, J lost 1 base, and 4 bases lay in between. This CDR3 has 13 amino acids. Per germline, CDR1 KGHSH and CDR2 LQKENI. CDR3: CASSPPLSYEQYF. The DNA of the CDR3 is TGTGCCAGCTCACCACCGCTTTCCTACGAGCAGTACTTC.

This sequence joins TRBV9 and TRBJ2-7; 7 bases line up with TRBD2. The CDR3 has 17 residues. J gave up 0 bases and V 0 bases, and 9 bases lay outside the gene matches. Looked up from germline, CDR1 is SGDLS and CDR2 is YYNGEE. The CDR3 region is CASSVGAGLAASYEQYF. The CDR3 DNA sequence: TGTGCCAGCAGCGTAGGGGCTGGGCTAGCGGCCTCCTACGAGCAGTACTTC.

This clone was detected once. The chain is built from TRBV7-9 and TRBJ2-3, with D uncertain. Germline lookup yields CDR1 SEHNR and CDR2 FQNEAQ (reference sequence). The V end was cut by 5 bases, the J end by 5 bases, with 14 bases between. This CDR3 is 14 amino acids long. In DNA form, the CDR3 reads TGTGCCAGCAGCCTCACGTCTTTAAGAGATACGCAGTATTTT. It codes for CASSLTSLRDTQYF.

The CDR3: CASSPRLTGTETQYF. The CDR3 region has the DNA TGTGCCAGCAGTCCAAGATTGACAGGGACAGAGACCCAGTACTTC. V gene TRBV28 combines with J gene TRBJ2-5, with TRBD1 matching over 7 bases. V lost 5 bases and J lost 4; bases outside the gene matches: 10. Germline V lookup: CDR1 MDHEN, CDR2 SYDVKM. The CDR3 extends over 15 amino acids.

V and J are TRBV4-3 and TRBJ2-2; D is undetermined. CDR1 and CDR2 (germline): LGHNA, YSLEER. The CDR3 has 12 amino acids. V lost 4 bases and J 3 bases, leaving 3 bases between the germline ends. For the CDR3, the DNA is TGCGCCAGCAGCCTGGACACCGGGGAGCTGTTTTTT. This translates into CASSLDTGELFF.

The V and J genes are TRBV6-4 and TRBJ2-3, with 12 positions matching TRBD2. Germline lookup yields CDR1 MRHNA and CDR2 SNTAGT. Trimming removed 0 bases from V and 4 bases from J; junction bases left unmatched: 11. There are 19 residues in the CDR3. CDR3 nucleotides: TGTGCCAGCAGTGACTCCCCTCTAGCGGGAGGGAAACTCGCAGATACGCAGTATTTT. Protein product: CASSDSPLAGGKLADTQYF.

J is TRBJ2-7 and V is TRBV27, with TRBD2 matching over 10 bases. Germline values: CDR1 MNHEY, CDR2 SMNVEV (reference sequence). This CDR3 comprises 15 residues. The ends lost 7 bases at V and 7 bases at J; junction bases unmatched: 13. In DNA, the CDR3 is TGTGCCAGCATTCCCCTAGCGGGAGATAAGTATGAGCAGTACTTC. It is translated as CASIPLAGDKYEQYF.

This chain uses TRBV9 with TRBJ2-3; 7 bases map to TRBD2. Germline V gene data show CDR1 as SGDLS and CDR2 as YYNGEE. Trimming removed 0 bases from V and 3 bases from J; junction bases left unmatched: 7. The CDR3 totals 16 residues. The CDR3 DNA reads as TGTGCCAGCAGCGTAGCTGGGGGAGGGGTTACAGATACGCAGTATTTT. This gives the protein CASSVAGGGVTDTQYF.

This chain links TRBV9 with TRBJ2-3; D unclear. Trimming pared 1 base from V and 5 bases from J, leaving 14 bases between. Germline lookup yields CDR1 SGDLS and CDR2 YYNGEE. The CDR3 runs 15 residues. CDR3: CASSVLGSAGDTQYF. The CDR3 DNA is TGTGCCAGCAGCGTATTAGGATCGGCAGGAGATACGCAGTATTTT.

The rearrangement uses TRBV7-2 and TRBJ2-1, with TRBD2 matching over 10 bases. This CDR3 is built from 15 residues. The ends lost 1 base at V and 8 bases at J; junction bases unmatched: 5. Germline CDR1 and CDR2: SGHTA and FQGNSA. CDR3 in DNA: TGTGCCAGCAGCTTAGTGGCTAGCGGGAGTTATGAGCAGTTCTTC. Residues: CASSLVASGSYEQFF. The whole variable domain, remainder taken from reference TRBV7-2 and TRBJ2-1, is GAGVSQSPSNKVTEKGKDVELRCDPISGHTALYWYRQSLGQGLEFLIYFQGNSAPDKSGLPSDRFSAERTGGSVSTLTIQRTQQEDSAVYLCASSLVASGSYEQFFGPGTRLTVL.

DNA of the CDR3: TGTGCCAGCAGCCTATGGGGACAGTCTAGCACAGATACGCAGTATTTT. Protein: CASSLWGQSSTDTQYF. The chain has TRBV7-8 and TRBJ2-3; 7 nucleotides match TRBD1. CDR1 is SGHVS, CDR2 FQNEAQ, per germline. J lost 0 bases, V lost 5 bases, and 8 bases had no gene match. The CDR3 consists of 16 residues.

The genes are TRBV11-2 and TRBJ2-5; D gene ambiguous. CDR1 and CDR2 (germline): SGHAT, FQNNGV. This CDR3 contains 16 residues. The V and J ends lost 1 base and 3 bases respectively, with 15 bases between them. CDR3 in amino acids: CASSLGGTRTKETQYF. Written as DNA, the CDR3 is TGTGCCAGCAGCTTAGGGGGAACTCGAACTAAAGAGACCCAGTACTTC.

This chain uses TRBV2 with TRBJ2-2, with D possibly TRBD2 on 5 matching bases. In germline, CDR1 is SNHLY, CDR2 FYNNEI. The CDR3 totals 16 residues. V lost 3 bases, J lost 3 bases, and 14 bases lay in between. The CDR3: CASSEVAQSYTGELFF. DNA of the CDR3: TGTGCCAGCAGTGAGGTAGCGCAGTCATACACCGGGGAGCTGTTTTTT.

The CDR3 bases are TGCGCCAGCGGGGGGCTGTACAATGAGCAGTTCTTC. The encoded protein is CASGGLYNEQFF. V is TRBV5-1 and J is TRBJ2-1; D could derive from TRBD1 or TRBD2 (6 bases each). V was cut by 7 bases and J by 4 bases, with 9 bases left in between. Germline V gene data show CDR1 as SGHRS and CDR2 as YFSETQ. The CDR3 is 12 amino acids.

This rearrangement joins TRBV7-9 to TRBJ2-1; D is uncertain. The CDR3 runs to 14 residues. The germline CDR1 and CDR2 sequences are SEHNR and FQNEAQ (reference sequence). With 1 base removed from V and 4 bases from J, the gap between germline ends came to 8 bases. CDR3 in DNA: TGTGCCAGCAGCTTAGATCGCGTTTACAATGAGCAGTTCTTC. It specifies CASSLDRVYNEQFF.

The chain couples TRBV14 to TRBJ2-7; TRBD2 agrees at 8 bases. The CDR3 runs 19 residues. V lost 0 bases and J lost 0; bases outside the gene matches: 13. Germline values: CDR1 SGHDN, CDR2 FVKESK. In DNA, the CDR3 is TGTGCCAGCAGCCAAGAGAACGGGAGGGGCGGGGTCAGCTCCTACGAGCAGTACTTC. This gives the protein CASSQENGRGGVSSYEQYF.

This clone was seen only once. This CDR3 is also generated by other DNA sequences in the sample. This sequence joins TRBV6-1 and TRBJ1-3; D may be TRBD1 (5 bases). Germline lookup yields CDR1 MNHNS and CDR2 SASEGT. Between the trimmed V and J ends, which lost 2 bases and 7 bases, there was a span of 12 bases. This CDR3 has 14 amino acids. The CDR3 DNA reads as TGTGCCAGCAGTGAACAGGGCGTTGGGAACACCATATATTTT. Its translation: CASSEQGVGNTIYF.

The chain combines TRBV11-2 with TRBJ1-1; no reliable D call. Germline V CDR1 and CDR2: SGHAT, FQNNGV. The CDR3 is 14 residues long. The V and J ends lost 1 base and 11 bases respectively, with 17 bases between them. The CDR3 bases are TGTGCCAGCAGCTTAGTAGAGAGGACCCGAGAGGCTTTCTTT. This encodes CASSLVERTREAFF.

This clone was found once. The genes are TRBV10-3 and TRBJ2-7; no clear D gene. Trimming took 3 bases from V and 6 from J, leaving 12 bases between them. This CDR3 is 13 amino acids long. Germline CDR1 and CDR2: ENHRY and SYGVKD. The CDR3 nucleotides are TGTGCCATCAGTGATATGGAGTTTATCGAGCAGTACTTC. This encodes CAISDMEFIEQYF.

The V and J genes are TRBV27 and TRBJ2-1; 13 positions agree with TRBD2. Losses at the gene ends were 4 bases for V and 6 bases for J; bases not matched to a gene: 15. Germline V gives CDR1 MNHEY, CDR2 SMNVEV (reference sequence). This CDR3 is built from 19 residues. The CDR3, as DNA: TGTGCCAGCAGTTCATTACTAGCGGGAGGGCCCAGAGGTGTCAATGAGCAGTTCTTC. Encoded protein: CASSSLLAGGPRGVNEQFF.

This sequence joins TRBV5-1 and TRBJ1-2, with D perhaps matching TRBD1 (6 bases). The CDR3 length is 14 residues. Germline V gene lookup returns CDR1 SGHRS and CDR2 YFSETQ. V lost 0 bases, J lost 6 bases, and 12 bases lay in between. The DNA of the CDR3 is TGCGCCAGCAGCTTGGTTGGGGGCTGGGATGGCTACACCTTC. It codes for CASSLVGGWDGYTF.

The chain employs TRBV6-1 and TRBJ1-2; no clear D. This CDR3 has 11 residues. V gave up 7 bases and J gave up 3 bases, with 6 bases separating them. Per germline, CDR1 MNHNS and CDR2 SASEGT. The DNA for the CDR3 is TGTGCCAGCAATCAGCACTATGGCTACACCTTC. This translates into CASNQHYGYTF.